This paragraph reports one T cell receptor (beta chain). What it binds is not known. A primer in the constant region served to generate TCR beta cDNA from approximately 450 ng of total RNA. ARM-PCR, slightly modified, supplied the TCR beta libraries through three nested multiplex PCR rounds. TRBV1-TRBV30 forward and Cbeta reverse primers drove the first two roughly 10-cycle rounds. TCRdb redid the calling of the multiplex PCR reads with MiXCR, one entry per CDR3 protein. Found here are 90,000 to 110,000 distinct CDR3 sequences, roughly 80% of them singletons; the top ten hold approximately 20%. This CDR3 has 13 residues. Germline V gives CDR1 SEHNR, CDR2 FQNEAQ (reference sequence). V shed 9 bases and J 7 bases; nucleotides not matched to a gene: 9. The sample comes from a study of tumor-infiltrating lymphocytes in primary liver carcinoma. Study at large: All lesions had stage T1-T3 N0M0 and roughly 4.2 to 10 cm widths.

Overall study results and limits: Compared with tumor region pairs, tumor-adjacent and tumor-blood pairs overlapped less.

Starting material for RNA and DNA co-extraction consisted of about 20-33 mg of unsorted bulk tissue. Researchers took samples from five separate regions of each tumor. The clonotype was recovered from a man aged 35 to 55 with primary liver carcinoma and hepatitis B virus infection. The source material was liver tumor tissue from sampling region 3. The subset denotes: tumor region T3, left-lateral pole. This chain links TRBV7-9 with TRBJ2-1; 7 nucleotides line up with TRBD2. Here the CDR3 DNA reads TGTGCCAGTAGTATGGGAGGGAGGAATGAGCAGTTCTTC. It yields the protein CASSMGGRNEQFF.